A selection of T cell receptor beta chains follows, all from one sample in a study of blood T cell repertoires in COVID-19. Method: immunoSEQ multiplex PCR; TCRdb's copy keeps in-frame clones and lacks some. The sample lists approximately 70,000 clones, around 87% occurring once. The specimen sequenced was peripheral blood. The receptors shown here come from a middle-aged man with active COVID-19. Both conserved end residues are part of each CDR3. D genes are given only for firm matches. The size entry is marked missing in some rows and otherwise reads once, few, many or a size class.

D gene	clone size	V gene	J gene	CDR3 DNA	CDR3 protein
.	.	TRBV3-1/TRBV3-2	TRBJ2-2	TGTGCCAGCAGCCATCCCCCGGGGGGCCCGAACACCGGGGAGCTGTTTTTT	CASSHPPGGPNTGELFF
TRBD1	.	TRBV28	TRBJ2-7	TGTGCCAGCAGCCCGACAGGGGTCATCGGAGGATCCCGTATCTACGAGCAGTACTTC	CASSPTGVIGGSRIYEQYF
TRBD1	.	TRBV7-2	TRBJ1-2	TGTGCCAGCAGCTTAACAGGGGGGTTCGGCTATGGCTACACCTTC	CASSLTGGFGYGYTF
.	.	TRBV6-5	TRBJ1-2	TGTGCCAGCAGTTGGTCGGTCCTGGGTGCGGGGGGCTACACCTTC	CASSWSVLGAGGYTF
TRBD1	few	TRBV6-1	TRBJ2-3	TGTGCCAGCAGTGGACCGGGACAGGGGGGTCCAGATACGCAGTATTTT	CASSGPGQGGPDTQYF
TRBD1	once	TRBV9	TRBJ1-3	TGTGCCAGCAGCCTCCGGGACAGGGAATTTGGAAACACCATATATTTT	CASSLRDREFGNTIYF
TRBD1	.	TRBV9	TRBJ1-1	TGTGCCAGCAGCCCAGGACAGGGCCCGCGGACTGAAGCTTTCTTT	CASSPGQGPRTEAFF
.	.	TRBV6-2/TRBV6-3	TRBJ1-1	TGTGCCAGCAGTCCCCGGCTGGGGGCCCGGGGCTATTCGGACACTGAAGCTTTCTTT	CASSPRLGARGYSDTEAFF
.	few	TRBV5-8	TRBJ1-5	TGTGCCAGCAGCTTAGATCAGCAGCCCCAGCATTTT	CASSLDQQPQHF
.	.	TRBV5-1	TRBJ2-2	TGCGCCAGCAGACCCCTGATGACAGGAGGAAACACCGGGGAGCTGTTTTTT	CASRPLMTGGNTGELFF
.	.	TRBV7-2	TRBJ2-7	TGTGCCAGCAGTCGAGACAGCGCTCACTCCTACGAGCAGTACTTC	CASSRDSAHSYEQYF
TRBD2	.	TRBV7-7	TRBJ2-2	TGTGCCAGCACCGCGGGGGTCACCGGGGAGCTGTTTTTT	CASTAGVTGELFF
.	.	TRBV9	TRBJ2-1	TGTGCCAGCAGCGTAGGGACAAACAACAATGAGCAGTTCTTC	CASSVGTNNNEQFF
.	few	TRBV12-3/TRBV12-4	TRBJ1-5	TGTGCCAGCAGATTTTCGGATCAGCCCCAGCATTTT	CASRFSDQPQHF
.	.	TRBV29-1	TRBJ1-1	TGCAGCGTTTATGGGGGCGGCACTGAAGCTTTCTTT	CSVYGGGTEAFF
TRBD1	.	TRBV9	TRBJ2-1	TGTGCCAGCAGCCCCTACCCGCCCCACAGGGGGCTTGGGGACTCTAACAATGAGCAGTTCTTC	CASSPYPPHRGLGDSNNEQFF
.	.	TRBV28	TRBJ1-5	TGTGCCACCTCGACAGGATTTAGCAATCAGCCCCAGCATTTT	CATSTGFSNQPQHF
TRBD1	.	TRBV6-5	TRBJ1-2	TGTGCCAGCAGTTACTCGTTCGTACAGGGGGATTCTGGCTACACCTTC	CASSYSFVQGDSGYTF
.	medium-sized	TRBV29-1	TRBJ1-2	TGCAGCGTAGAGGGGAGGGGAGACTATGGCTACACCTTC	CSVEGRGDYGYTF
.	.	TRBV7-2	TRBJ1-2	TGTGCCAGCAGCTTAACTGAGGCGGGCGGCTACACCTTC	CASSLTEAGGYTF
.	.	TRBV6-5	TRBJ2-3	TGTGCCAGCAGCCACTCACGTGATACGCAGTATTTT	CASSHSRDTQYF
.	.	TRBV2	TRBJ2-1	TGTGCCAGCAGCGAGCAGGGAAGCTCCTACAATGAGCAGTTCTTC	CASSEQGSSYNEQFF
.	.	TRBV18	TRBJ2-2	TGTGCCAGCTCACGCGCCAGACTAGAATGGAATGCCGGGGAGCTGTTTTTT	CASSRARLEWNAGELFF
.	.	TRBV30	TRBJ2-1	TGTGCCTGGAGTGTCCTAGCGACTGAACCCCTGTTCTTC	CAWSVLATEPLFF
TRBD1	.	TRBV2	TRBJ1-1	TGTGCCAGCCACCCGGACAGGGGGGATACTGAAGCTTTCTTT	CASHPDRGDTEAFF
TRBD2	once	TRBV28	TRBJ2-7	TGTGCCAGCTGTCTAGCGGATACCTACGAGCAGTACTTC	CASCLADTYEQYF
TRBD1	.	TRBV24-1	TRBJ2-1	TGTGCCACCAGTGATCCGGGACAGGGGTCCAATGAGCAGTTCTTC	CATSDPGQGSNEQFF
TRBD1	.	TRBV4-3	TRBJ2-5	TGCGCCAGCAGCCCAGGGGGCCAAGAGACCCAGTACTTC	CASSPGGQETQYF
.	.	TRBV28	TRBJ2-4	TGTGCCAGCAGTTTCTCCGGGACAATGGACATTCAGTACTTC	CASSFSGTMDIQYF
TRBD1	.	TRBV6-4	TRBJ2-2	TGTGCCAGCAGTCCCGGGACAGGGGGCACCGGGGAGCTGTTTTTT	CASSPGTGGTGELFF
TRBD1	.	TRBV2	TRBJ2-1	TGTGCCAGCAGTGCCGACAGGGGCTGGGATGAGCAGTTCTTC	CASSADRGWDEQFF
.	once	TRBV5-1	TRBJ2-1	TGCGCCAGCAGCTTGGGGGAGACCTACAATGAGCAGTTCTTC	CASSLGETYNEQFF
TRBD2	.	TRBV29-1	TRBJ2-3	TGCAGCGTTGCCAGAACTAGCGGGAGTACAGATACGCAGTATTTT	CSVARTSGSTDTQYF
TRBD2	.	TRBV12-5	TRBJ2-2	TGTGCTAGTGGTCCCGGCGGGGGGGTGGAGCGAAACACCGGGGAGCTGTTTTTT	CASGPGGGVERNTGELFF
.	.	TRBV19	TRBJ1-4	TGTGCCAGTAGCCACAGAGCAACTAATGAAAAACTGTTTTTT	CASSHRATNEKLFF
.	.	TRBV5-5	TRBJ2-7	TGTGCCAGCAGCTTGGCTCCGAGCTCCTACGAGCAGTACTTC	CASSLAPSSYEQYF
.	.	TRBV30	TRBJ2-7	TGTGCCTGGAGCGGTACAGGGGACTCTGAGCAGTACTTC	CAWSGTGDSEQYF
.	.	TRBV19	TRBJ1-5	TGTGCCAGTACCCCCGGGCGGGCTCAGCCCCAGCATTTT	CASTPGRAQPQHF
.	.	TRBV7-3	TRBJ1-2	TGTGCCAGCAGCTTTCAGTCAGGCTATGGCTACACCTTC	CASSFQSGYGYTF
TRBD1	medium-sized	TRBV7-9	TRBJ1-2	TGTGCCAGCAGCCCTAGGACAGGGGTTGGGACTAACTATGGCTACACCTTC	CASSPRTGVGTNYGYTF
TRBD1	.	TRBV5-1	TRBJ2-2	TGCGCCAGCAGCCGCGAGGGGGCCGCCGGGGAGCTGTTTTTT	CASSREGAAGELFF
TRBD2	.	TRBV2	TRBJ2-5	TGTGCCAGCAGTGACTACGGGGGGAGAGAGACCCAGTACTTC	CASSDYGGRETQYF
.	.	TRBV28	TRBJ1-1	TGTGCCAGCAGTCGTGGACACATGAACACTGAAGCTTTCTTT	CASSRGHMNTEAFF
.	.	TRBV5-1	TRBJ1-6	TGCGCCAGCAGCTTAGAACAGGGACCGGATTCACCCCTCCACTTT	CASSLEQGPDSPLHF
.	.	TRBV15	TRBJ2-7	TGTGCCACCAGCAGAGATCGGCAGGCCGAGCAGTACTTC	CATSRDRQAEQYF
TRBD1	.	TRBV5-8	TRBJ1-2	TGTGCCAACAACCGGGACAGGGTCTATGGCTACACCTTC	CANNRDRVYGYTF
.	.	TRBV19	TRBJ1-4	TGTGCCAGTAGTATAGATCCGGGGACTAATGAAAAACTGTTTTTT	CASSIDPGTNEKLFF
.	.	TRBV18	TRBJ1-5	TGTGCCAGCTCACCGGGGGGAAATCAGCCCCAGCATTTT	CASSPGGNQPQHF
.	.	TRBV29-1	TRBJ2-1	TGCAGCGTTGAAACTTCCGGGACAACCGGGGCTGAGCAGTTCTTC	CSVETSGTTGAEQFF
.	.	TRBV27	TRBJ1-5	TGTGCCAGCAGTCCCTGGGGGGGGCAGATCGGCAATCAGCCCCAGCATTTT	CASSPWGGQIGNQPQHF
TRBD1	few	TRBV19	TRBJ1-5	TGTGCCAGTAGTGTTAGGGGGCAGGATCAGCCCCAGCATTTT	CASSVRGQDQPQHF
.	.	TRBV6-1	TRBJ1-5	TGTGCCAGCAGTGAACAAGGGGCCATTCAGCCCCAGCATTTT	CASSEQGAIQPQHF
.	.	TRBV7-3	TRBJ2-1	TGTGCCAGCGCTGCGAGCTCCTACAATGAGCAGTTCTTC	CASAASSYNEQFF
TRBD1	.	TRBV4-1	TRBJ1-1	TGCGCCAGCAGCCAGGACAGGTTGAACACTGAAGCTTTCTTT	CASSQDRLNTEAFF